Each of the 9 T cell receptor beta chains below was sequenced from the same sample in a study of blood T cell repertoires in COVID-19. TCRdb keeps only in-frame clones here, not all; method: immunoSEQ multiplex PCR. The table shows more than 100,000 clones, with approximately 88% occurring only once. Sequencing was done on a sample of peripheral blood. Every receptor here comes from a man aged 70 or older with active COVID-19.

The rearrangement links TRBV5-8 to TRBJ1-5; 7 bases fit TRBD1. CDR3 length: 13 amino acids. V dropped 5 bases and J dropped 7; count of bases not matched to a gene: 6. Germline CDR1 reads SGHTS; CDR2 reads YDEGEE. DNA of the CDR3: TGTGCCAGCAGATACAGGGGAAGCCAGCCCCAGCATTTT. Residues: CASRYRGSQPQHF.

The chain employs TRBV6-5 and TRBJ2-3; 7 bases are shared with TRBD2. The CDR3 contains 15 residues. Germline V gene lookup returns CDR1 MNHEY and CDR2 SVGAGI. The V and J ends lost 4 bases and 1 base, in that order; junction bases with no gene match: 5. The CDR3 DNA reads as TGTGCCAGCAGTTCATCTAGCGGACGCACAGATACGCAGTATTTT. This codes for CASSSSSGRTDTQYF.

V gene TRBV6-5 combines with J gene TRBJ2-2; 8 bases map to TRBD2. The CDR3 totals 15 residues. V shed 6 bases, J shed 4 bases, and the junction held 7 bases outside the gene matches. CDR1 is MNHEY, CDR2 SVGAGI, per germline. The CDR3 reads CASRSGGSGTGELFF. CDR3 DNA sequence: TGTGCCAGCAGGTCGGGAGGGTCGGGCACCGGGGAGCTGTTTTTT.

This rearrangement joins TRBV5-1 to TRBJ2-7; 7 bases agree with TRBD2. Per germline, CDR1 SGHRS and CDR2 YFSETQ. The CDR3 totals 14 residues. V was pared by 3 bases and J by 1 base, with 4 bases of the junction left unmatched. CDR3 in DNA: TGCGCCAGCAGCTGGCGGGAGTATTCCTACGAGCAGTACTTC. This encodes CASSWREYSYEQYF.

The chain has TRBV3-1 (or the pseudogene TRBV3-2) and TRBJ2-7; TRBD1 aligns across 9 bases. The trim removed 9 bases at V and 4 bases at J, leaving 7 bases unmatched. The CDR3 loop spans 13 amino acids. Germline V CDR1 and CDR2: LGHDT, YNNKEL (reference sequence). The CDR3 protein is CASKTGGAYEQYF. CDR3 DNA: TGTGCCAGTAAAACAGGGGGCGCGTACGAGCAGTACTTC.

The chain couples TRBV19 to TRBJ1-5, with 9 bases matching TRBD1. Losses at the gene ends were 5 bases for V and 6 bases for J; bases not matched to a gene: 11. This CDR3 spans 16 amino acids. CDR1 and CDR2 from the germline V gene are LNHDA and SQIVND (reference sequence). The CDR3 loop is CASSRWTGESGQPQHF. CDR3 sequence (DNA): TGTGCCAGTAGTCGTTGGACAGGGGAGTCGGGTCAGCCCCAGCATTTT.

This clone was found once. The chain employs TRBV6-5 and TRBJ1-4, with 9 nucleotides matching TRBD1. The length of the CDR3 is 15 residues. Unmatched junction bases numbered 1, after V lost 5 bases and J lost 0 bases. CDR1 MNHEY and CDR2 SVGAGI come from the germline V gene. The CDR3 DNA is TGTGCCAGCAGTAGGACAGGGGCAACTAATGAAAAACTGTTTTTT. Amino acid sequence: CASSRTGATNEKLFF.

The CDR3 here is CSARGQTEAFF. CDR3 nucleotides: TGCAGTGCTAGAGGCCAGACAGAAGCTTTCTTT. The chain links TRBV20-1 to TRBJ1-1; D not certain. CDR1 DFQATT and CDR2 SNEGSKA come from the germline V gene (reference sequence). The length of the CDR3 is 11 residues. Trimming took 1 base from V and 8 from J, leaving 8 bases between them.

The CDR3 DNA reads TGTGCCAGCAGCTCAGGAGAGGGCGAGACTGAAGCTTTCTTT. It encodes CASSSGEGETEAFF. The V call is TRBV7-9, the J call TRBJ1-1; D not certain. The V end was cut by 4 bases, the J end by 5 bases, with 14 bases between. Germline CDR1 SEHNR, CDR2 FQNEAQ (reference sequence). The CDR3 contains 14 residues.